This is a list of T cell receptor beta chains from one sample in a study of blood T cell repertoires in COVID-19. The assay was immunoSEQ multiplex PCR, and TCRdb's table has in-frame clones only and misses some. This table holds 100,000 to 150,000 clones, 65% to 90% found once. The specimen was peripheral blood. The receptors stem from a woman aged 80 or over with acute or convalescent COVID-19. The CDR3 runs from the conserved cysteine through the conserved F or W. Fields, in order: D gene, V gene, J gene, clone size, CDR3 DNA, CDR3 protein. The D gene is left open where the match is weak. Size tells how often a clone was seen (once, few, many) or the class of an expanded clone, and some rows leave it out.

-	TRBV6-1	TRBJ2-1	-	TGTGCCAGCAGTGAAGATCCCAGGGTAGGGCAGTTCTTC	CASSEDPRVGQFF
-	TRBV10-3	TRBJ1-1	-	TGTGCCATCAGTCGTGGACAGATGAACACTGAAGCTTTCTTT	CAISRGQMNTEAFF
TRBD1	TRBV28	TRBJ1-5	-	TGTGCCAGCAAACAGGGGGCGGGCAATCAGCCCCAGCATTTT	CASKQGAGNQPQHF
TRBD1	TRBV7-9	TRBJ1-1	-	TGTGCCAGCAGCTTAGGGCGGGGACAGAGATACAACGCGAACACTGAAGCTTTCTTT	CASSLGRGQRYNANTEAFF
-	TRBV9	TRBJ1-2	-	TGTGCCAGCAGCGGAGAGGGCAGAAGGACCTATGGCTACACCTTC	CASSGEGRRTYGYTF
-	TRBV7-8	TRBJ2-1	few	TGTGCCAGCAGCTCAGGGGTATTCTCCTACAATGAGCAGTTCTTC	CASSSGVFSYNEQFF
TRBD2	TRBV11-2	TRBJ2-7	-	TGTGCCAGCAGCTTAAGCCTAGCGGGGACGAGAGAGCAGTACTTC	CASSLSLAGTREQYF
-	TRBV5-4	TRBJ1-1	-	TGTGCCAGCAGACAACTCCCCCGGACAGCGCTGAACACTGAAGCTTTCTTT	CASRQLPRTALNTEAFF
-	TRBV11-2	TRBJ2-2	-	TGTGCCAGCAGCTCCGGGACATATCACACCGGGGAGCTGTTTTTT	CASSSGTYHTGELFF
-	TRBV5-1	TRBJ2-6	-	TGCGCCAGCAGGCCGGAATGGGCCTCCTCTGGGGCCAACGTCCTGACTTTC	CASRPEWASSGANVLTF
-	TRBV28	TRBJ2-5	-	TGTGCCAGCAGTCCTAGCGAAGTCCAAGAGACCCAGTACTTC	CASSPSEVQETQYF
-	TRBV5-1	TRBJ1-3	-	TGCGCCAGCAGCCCCCAATCGGGGACTGGAAACACCATATATTTT	CASSPQSGTGNTIYF
TRBD2	TRBV5-1	TRBJ2-5	-	TGCGCCAGCAGCTTGGGCGGCCTAGCGGGGGACCAAGAGACCCAGTACTTC	CASSLGGLAGDQETQYF
-	TRBV2	TRBJ1-2	-	TGTGCCAGCAGTGAGACGGGACACCCTAACTATGGCTACACCTTC	CASSETGHPNYGYTF
-	TRBV18	TRBJ2-2	-	TGTGCCAGCTCACCACCGCCGGGTTCCGCCGGGGAGCTGTTTTTT	CASSPPPGSAGELFF
TRBD2	TRBV24-1	TRBJ2-1	-	TGTGCCACCAGTAATACCGGGACTAGCGGGGGGTACTCCTACAATGAGCAGTTCTTC	CATSNTGTSGGYSYNEQFF
-	TRBV7-9	TRBJ1-2	-	TGTGCCAGCACCGGGCGGGGACTCTCAGCGGGCTACACCTTC	CASTGRGLSAGYTF
TRBD1	TRBV28	TRBJ1-2	once	TGTGCCAGCACTCGGGACAGGAGGAGGGAAGGCTACACCTTC	CASTRDRRREGYTF
-	TRBV15	TRBJ1-6	once	TGTGCCACCAGCAGAGGCCAAGGAAAGGGGAATTCACCCCTCCACTTT	CATSRGQGKGNSPLHF
TRBD2	TRBV2	TRBJ2-3	-	TGTGCCAGCAGTATCCGGGGGGGGGAGTATTTT	CASSIRGGEYF
TRBD1	TRBV28	TRBJ1-1	-	TGTGCCAGCACCCCATCGACAGGGCAAGGGAACACTGAAGCTTTCTTT	CASTPSTGQGNTEAFF
-	TRBV2	TRBJ1-4	-	TGTGCCAGCTCAAATGAAAAACTGTTTTTT	CASSNEKLFF
TRBD1	TRBV28	TRBJ1-6	-	TGTGCCAGCAGTCCGCGGACAGGGTTGGGTTCACCCCTCCACTTT	CASSPRTGLGSPLHF
TRBD1	TRBV2	TRBJ1-1	-	TGTGCCACGACAGGGCGAAACACTGAAGCTTTCTTT	CATTGRNTEAFF
-	TRBV6-5	TRBJ2-1	-	TGTGCCAGCAGTTTCGGACAGAACAATGAGCAGTTCTTC	CASSFGQNNEQFF
-	TRBV7-2	TRBJ1-1	-	TGTGCCAGCAGCTTAGAAGGGGCCAGCGTCACTGAAGCTTTCTTT	CASSLEGASVTEAFF
-	TRBV9	TRBJ1-2	-	TGTGCCAGCAGCGTAACTTCCGCGCCGTATGGCTACACCTTC	CASSVTSAPYGYTF
-	TRBV4-1	TRBJ1-2	few	TGCGCCAGCAGCCAAGAACGGCCGGGGGTTAGGAGCTACACCTTC	CASSQERPGVRSYTF
-	TRBV20-1	TRBJ1-4	-	TGCAGTGCTCAGCCCCGGGGTAAACTGTTTTTT	CSAQPRGKLFF
-	TRBV6-5	TRBJ1-1	once	TGTGCCAGCAGTTACTCGCGGAACACTGAAGCTTTCTTT	CASSYSRNTEAFF
-	TRBV5-5	TRBJ1-3	-	TGTGCCAGCAGCCTGGGGCCCAAAGGGGCTGGAAACACCATATATTTT	CASSLGPKGAGNTIYF
-	TRBV5-1	TRBJ2-5	-	TGCGCCAGCAGCCAAGACTATCGCGGAGAGACCCAGTACTTC	CASSQDYRGETQYF
-	TRBV10-2	TRBJ2-7	-	TGCGCCAGCAGCTACCCACTAGACCACCTCTACGAGCAGTACTTC	CASSYPLDHLYEQYF